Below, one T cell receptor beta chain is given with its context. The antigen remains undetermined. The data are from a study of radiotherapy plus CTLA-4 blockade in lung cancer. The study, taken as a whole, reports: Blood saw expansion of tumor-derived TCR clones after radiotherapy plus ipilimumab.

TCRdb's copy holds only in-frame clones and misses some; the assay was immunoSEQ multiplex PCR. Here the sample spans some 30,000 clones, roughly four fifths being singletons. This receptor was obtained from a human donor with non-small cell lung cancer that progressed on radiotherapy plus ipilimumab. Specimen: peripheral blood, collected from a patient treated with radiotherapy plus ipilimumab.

The DNA for the CDR3 is TGCGCCAGCAGCTTTCAATTCGACTCCTACAATGAGCAGTTCTTC. Protein: CASSFQFDSYNEQFF. The rearrangement joins TRBV5-1 to TRBJ2-1; D gene unclear. V was trimmed by 2 bases and J by 0 bases, leaving 9 bases between them. In germline, CDR1 is SGHRS, CDR2 YFSETQ. The CDR3 is 15 amino acids.